This TCR beta chain was obtained from a study of OX40 agonist ivuxolimab in advanced cancers. Study-level information: Cohort: approximately 83% men, mean age 60, aged roughly 23 to 79. Partial responses were seen in three patients, one with hepatocellular carcinoma and two with cutaneous melanoma.

Study results and caveats: Both blood CD4+ and CD8+ T cells showed clonal growth by week 6 at 0.1 to 3.0 mg/kg.

V dropped 0 bases and J dropped 10 bases, with 24 bases sitting between them. The CDR3 totals 18 residues. The germline gives CDR1 LGHNA, CDR2 YNFKEQ. Concerning this clone: What it binds is not known.

Autoimmune disease history or systemic immunosuppression disqualified patients. Some clones are missing from TCRdb's copy, which holds only in-frame ones; the method was immunoSEQ multiplex PCR. The sample holds some 60,000 clones, around 90% seen once. The origin of this receptor is an adult with an advanced solid tumor such as melanoma, head and neck, liver or kidney cancer. Sequencing was performed on CD4+ or CD8+ T cells sorted from blood, taken in a trial of the OX40 agonist ivuxolimab. The V and J genes are TRBV4-2 and TRBJ1-4; a weak D match, TRBD1 (5 bases). The CDR3 nucleotides read TGTGCCAGCAGCCAAGAAGGCCAGGCGAATGATGCTAGGGGAAAACTGTTTTTT. Protein sequence: CASSQEGQANDARGKLFF.